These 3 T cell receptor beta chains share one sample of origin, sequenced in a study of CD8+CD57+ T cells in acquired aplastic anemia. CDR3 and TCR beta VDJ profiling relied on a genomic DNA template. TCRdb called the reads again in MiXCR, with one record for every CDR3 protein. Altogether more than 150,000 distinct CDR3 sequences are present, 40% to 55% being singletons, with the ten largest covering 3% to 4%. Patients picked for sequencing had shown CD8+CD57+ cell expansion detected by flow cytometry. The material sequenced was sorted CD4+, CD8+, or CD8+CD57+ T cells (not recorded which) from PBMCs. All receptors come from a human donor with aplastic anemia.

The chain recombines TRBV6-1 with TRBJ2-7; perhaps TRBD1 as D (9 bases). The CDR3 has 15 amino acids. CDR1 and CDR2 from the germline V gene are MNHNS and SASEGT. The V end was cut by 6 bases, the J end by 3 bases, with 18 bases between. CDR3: CASSPGTGTSYEQYF. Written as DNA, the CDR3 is TGTGCCAGCAGCCCTGGGACAGGGACTAGCTACGAGCAGTACTTC.

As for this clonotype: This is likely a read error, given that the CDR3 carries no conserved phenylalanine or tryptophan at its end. CDR3 DNA: TGCGCCAGCAGCCAAGGGGGACTAGCGGCAAACACCGGGGAGCTGTTTTCT. The encoded protein is CASSQGGLAANTGELFS. The V and J genes are TRBV4-3 and TRBJ2-2, with TRBD2 identical over 11 bases. With V trimmed by 1 base and J by 2 bases, 3 bases remained unmatched. Germline values: CDR1 LGHNA, CDR2 YSLEER. This CDR3 contains 17 residues.

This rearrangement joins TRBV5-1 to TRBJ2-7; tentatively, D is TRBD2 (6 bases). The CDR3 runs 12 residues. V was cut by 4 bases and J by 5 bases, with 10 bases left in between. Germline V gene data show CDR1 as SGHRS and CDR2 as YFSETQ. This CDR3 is CASSGTFHEQYF. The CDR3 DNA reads TGCGCCAGCAGCGGGACTTTCCACGAGCAGTACTTC.